This passage covers 5 T cell receptor beta chains from one sample sequenced in a study of control samples from healthy donors and cancer patients. Produced via immunoSEQ multiplex PCR; TCRdb's table is partial and in-frame only. This sample yields approximately 120,000 clones, of which just over 90% are seen a single time; 4.4% belongs to the top ten. The sequenced sample consisted of blood. The source is a human donor in good health. The donor label of this sample is uncertain.

The V and J genes are TRBV5-3 and TRBJ2-1; 10 nucleotides align to TRBD2. TRBV5-3 is an ORF, with its function uncertain. J gave up 5 bases and V 4 bases, and 9 bases lay outside the gene matches. The CDR3 sequence is 16 residues long. CDR3 DNA: TGTGCCAGAAGCCTGAGCGGGGGGGCCACAGACAATGAGCAGTTCTTC. Amino acids: CARSLSGGATDNEQFF.

The chain is built from TRBV7-8 and TRBJ1-5; D unclear. Germline lookup yields CDR1 SGHVS and CDR2 FQNEAQ. This CDR3 region has 16 residues. The V gene lost 0 bases and the J gene lost 6 bases, with 15 bases spanning the gap. The CDR3 region has the DNA TGTGCCAGCAGCTTAGCGGAGGGCCGTAGACCTCAGCCCCAGCATTTT. This sequence encodes CASSLAEGRRPQPQHF.

This sequence joins TRBV5-5 and TRBJ1-5; D uncertain. Per the germline V gene, CDR1 is SGHKS and CDR2 is YYEKEE (reference sequence). Between the trimmed V and J ends, which lost 1 base and 5 bases, there was a span of 7 bases. The CDR3 loop spans 13 amino acids. In DNA, the CDR3 is TGTGCCAGCAGCTTGCAGGCTGATCAGCCCCAGCATTTT. This encodes CASSLQADQPQHF.

The chain links TRBV11-2 to TRBJ1-2, with 7 positions matching TRBD1. The germline CDR1 and CDR2 sequences are SGHAT and FQNNGV. The CDR3 length is 14 residues. With 1 base clipped from V and 4 bases from J, the junction kept 3 bases outside the gene matches. CDR3 coding DNA: TGTGCCAGCAGCTTAGCCCCAGGGGGCTATGGCTACACCTTC. Translating gives CASSLAPGGYGYTF.

The chain joins TRBV6-5 to TRBJ2-7; 10 nucleotides align to TRBD1. Germline CDR1 is MNHEY and CDR2 is SVGAGI. The trim removed 8 bases at V and 6 bases at J, leaving 13 bases unmatched. The CDR3 spans 15 residues. CDR3 amino acids: CASGMSGTGVGEQYF. The CDR3 region has the DNA TGTGCCAGCGGTATGAGCGGGACAGGGGTTGGCGAGCAGTACTTC.